This entry concerns a single T cell receptor (beta chain). Its antigen is not identified. As for time point: week 11, during vaccination. The investigators gave 300 ug of mutant IDH1 20-mer peptide in each vaccine dose, together with topical imiquimod. The germline gives CDR1 SQVTM, CDR2 ANQGSEA. The length of the CDR3 is 15 residues. V lost 0 bases, J lost 4 bases, and 7 bases stayed unmatched. These data come from a study of a mutant IDH1 vaccine in newly diagnosed glioma. About the study: Vaccination was launched 4-6 weeks after radiotherapy alone, or with temozolomide cycles. The sex distribution of treated patients was 62.5% male and roughly 40% female, with a mean age of roughly 40 years. Most patients had radiochemotherapy with temozolomide before enrollment; others had one alone.

Some clones are missing from TCRdb's copy, which holds only in-frame ones; the method was immunoSEQ multiplex PCR. In the table there are tens of thousands of clones, around 84% of which are singletons. Specimen: PBMCs, collected from a glioma patient whose treatment included an IDH1 peptide vaccine. This chain links TRBV29-1 with TRBJ2-3; 7 bases agree with TRBD1. The source is a woman aged 45-59 years with glioma. CDR3 amino acids: CSVEDRTGLPDTQYF. The CDR3 nucleotides are TGCAGCGTTGAAGATAGGACAGGTTTACCAGATACGCAGTATTTT.